The clone carrying this T cell receptor beta chain was detected only a few times. Its antigen is still unknown. The sample is drawn from a study of T-cell reconstitution after alpha-beta-depleted transplantation in children. Study-wide points: Reportedly, only several hundred clones from non-depleted graft cells drove alpha-beta T-cell counts at about two months. Some patients' high day-60 TCRbeta diversity was attributed to recipient cells surviving conditioning. When one year had passed after transplant, most T-cell counts and diversity came from newly produced T cells.

This sample's TCRbeta library carried unique molecular identifier barcodes. Each CDR3 protein is one row after TCRdb ran MiXCR on the PCR reads. The repertoire consists of some 200,000 distinct CDR3 sequences, with about 8.4% occurring once and the leading ten covering approximately 34%. Germline lookup yields CDR1 LNHNV and CDR2 YYDKDF (reference sequence). The CDR3 has 14 residues. The germline V and J ends were trimmed by 8 bases and 0 bases, with 13 bases remaining between them. Sequenced material: PBMCs, mostly from graft donor cells, taken 360 days after TCRalphabeta/CD19-depleted stem cell transplant. This receptor was identified in a male patient aged 2-9 years who had a stem cell transplant for acute myeloid leukemia, so the T cells may come from the graft donor. V usage is TRBV15 and J usage is TRBJ1-1, with D perhaps TRBD1 (5 bases). CDR3 bases: TGTGCCACCGGGGGACGGGGAATGAACACTGAAGCTTTCTTT. Its protein product is CATGGRGMNTEAFF.